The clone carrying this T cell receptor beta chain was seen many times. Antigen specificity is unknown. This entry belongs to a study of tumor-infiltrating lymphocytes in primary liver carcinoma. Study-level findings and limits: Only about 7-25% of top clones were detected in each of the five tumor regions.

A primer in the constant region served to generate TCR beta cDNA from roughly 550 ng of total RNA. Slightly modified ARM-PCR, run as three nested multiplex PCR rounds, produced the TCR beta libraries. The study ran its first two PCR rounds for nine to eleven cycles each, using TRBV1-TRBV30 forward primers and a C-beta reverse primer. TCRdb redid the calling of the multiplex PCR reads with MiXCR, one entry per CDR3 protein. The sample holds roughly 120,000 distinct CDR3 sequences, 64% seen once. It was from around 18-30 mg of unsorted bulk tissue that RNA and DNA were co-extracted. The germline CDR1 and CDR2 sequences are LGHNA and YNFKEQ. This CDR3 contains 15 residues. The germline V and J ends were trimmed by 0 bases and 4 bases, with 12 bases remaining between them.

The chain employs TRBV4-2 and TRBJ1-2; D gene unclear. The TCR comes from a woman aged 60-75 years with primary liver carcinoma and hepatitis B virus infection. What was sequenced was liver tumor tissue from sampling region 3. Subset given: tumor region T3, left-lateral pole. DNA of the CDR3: TGTGCCAGCAGCCAAGATTCGGTTGGAACCTATGGCTACACCTTC. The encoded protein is CASSQDSVGTYGYTF.